This T cell receptor (beta chain) was sequenced during a study of blood T cells in healthy people across ages (dated by TCRdb to the mid-2010s). Background for the entire study: In model experiments, template switching captured roughly one uniquely barcoded TCR beta cDNA molecule for every two T cells. To avoid experimental bias, donors of different ages were spread randomly across the sequencing lanes. The study measured age-related changes in TCR beta repertoire diversity using deep sequencing normalized with unique cDNA molecular identifiers. Donors were grouped into four age groups: young (average approximately 15 years), middle-aged (39), aged (approximately 58) and long-lived (about 89). The study analyzed two additional independent replicas of 1 million unique cDNA reads from the same blood draw for two donors, one aged 18 to 30 and one aged 80 or older. The study at large found these results: The CMV infection status of donors was not known, potentially confounding age-related changes in expanded clonotypes. Bulk unsorted PBMC profiling prevented conclusive comparison of naive and antigen-experienced compartments. Compared with the aged group, the long-lived group had more naive CD4+ T cells, fewer expanded clones and increased TCR diversity, a pattern suggesting age selection. As age increased, observed TCR beta diversity per million T cells dropped in a roughly linear way, and a significant reduction was already evident by age 40. Estimates of total diversity from one million sequenced T cells were regarded as lower bounds and underestimates. A strong correlation was found between observed TCR beta diversity and the percentage of naive T cells measured by flow cytometry.

This clonotype was found many times. What antigen it recognizes has not been identified. Base quality data are lacking; no much larger clone is found one base away. Libraries were made using 5' RACE. The instrument was an Illumina HiSeq 2500. A second PCR of roughly 7 to 11 cycles was performed with a sample-barcoded 5' primer and a J-beta primer mix. A template-switch 5' adaptor carrying 12 random nucleotides introduced a unique molecular identifier onto each TCR beta cDNA molecule. Each sample yielded at least 3 million CDR3-containing paired-end reads. First-strand cDNA synthesis was performed from all RNA using the Mint cDNA synthesis kit, with priming by a TRBC-specific oligonucleotide. All cDNA was treated with uracil-DNA glycosylase and then went through a first 18-cycle PCR with the universal primers M1SS and BC2_uni_R. The study's own analysis went as follows. Normalization of each sample was performed by random selection of 1 million high-quality reads, each carrying a distinct molecular identifier. Instead of being binned into consensus sequences, reads that shared molecular identifiers were thrown out. MiTCR, run with a Q25 quality threshold and the strictest error-elimination algorithm, handled CDR3 identification, clonotype clustering and error correction. A nonparametric unseen species model with Euler transformation was used to estimate lower-bound total TCR beta diversity. Using fastp at Q25 and MiXCR, TCRdb reprocessed the public reads and kept productive beta chains. Each entry is one CDR3 protein sequence, shown with its most common DNA and genes. It is TCRdb's table, rather than the study itself, that gives the V and J calls and clone size. This sample gives about 1.7 million distinct CDR3 sequences in total; over 25% of them show up just once. The ten largest account for 7.7% of the sample.

Systemically healthy Caucasian individuals from Russia, roughly 40 in total and aged about 6 to 100 years, were included as donors. Roughly 9 milliliters of peripheral blood were drawn from each donor into EDTA-treated Vacutainer tubes. Ficoll-Paque density-gradient centrifugation was used to isolate PBMCs, with at least 7 million per sample. Trizol reagent was used to extract total RNA from the PBMCs, yielding at least 6 micrograms per sample. For every donor, flow cytometry on a PBMC aliquot measured the percentage of naive CD45RAhigh/CD27high T cells. The cysteine opens and the phenylalanine closes a CDR3 of 15 amino acids. The CDR3 DNA has 45 bases and is translated from base 1. CDR1 and CDR2 were assigned from the germline V gene as SGDLS and YYNGEE. V drops 4 bases and J drops 0 bases, leaving 12 bases in between.

The V and J genes are TRBV9 and TRBJ2-3; the D gene is perhaps TRBD2, from 6 matching bases. The sequence came from a woman under 40 in good health. Sequenced material: blood. The CDR3 is CASSTDGGSTDTQYF. The sequence in DNA is TGTGCCAGCAGCACCGACGGGGGTAGCACAGATACGCAGTATTTT. Outside the CDR3, residues come from the reference TRBV9 and TRBJ2-3 proteins, so the full variable domain is: DSGVTQTPKHLITATGQRVTLRCSPRSGDLSVYWYQQSLDQGLQFLIQYYNGEERAKGNILERFSAQQFPDLHSELNLSSLELGDSALYFCASSTDGGSTDTQYFGPGTRLTVL.